This TCR beta chain was retrieved from a study of technical replicates of blood from a handful of donors. Produced via immunoSEQ multiplex PCR; TCRdb's table is partial and in-frame only. Of 65,000 to 80,000 clones listed, 95% were seen once; the top ten hold about 0.25%. Per the germline V gene, CDR1 is SGHNT and CDR2 is YYREEE (reference sequence). The CDR3 consists of 17 residues. V trimming: 4 bases; J trimming: 5 bases; junction bases outside the gene matches: 11. The rearrangement uses TRBV5-4 and TRBJ2-2; 10 bases are shared with TRBD2. The clonotype originates from a human donor in good health. Material for sequencing was T cells isolated from PBMCs. The CDR3 DNA is TGTGCCAGCAGCGAATCGCTAGCGGGAGTTCAAACCGGGGAGCTGTTTTTT. This encodes CASSESLAGVQTGELFF.